What follows describes a single TCR beta chain. The sample originates from a study of control samples from healthy donors and cancer patients. Clones were read by immunoSEQ multiplex PCR, and TCRdb kept only the in-frame ones, dropping some. This table holds 150,000 to 200,000 clones, about 91% found once. With 4 bases removed from V and 0 bases from J, the gap between germline ends came to 16 bases. Germline V CDR1 and CDR2: SEHNR, FQNEAQ (reference sequence). The CDR3 covers 16 residues. Sequenced material: blood. V usage is TRBV7-9 and J usage is TRBJ2-7; D possibly uses TRBD1 or TRBD2 (6 bases each). The receptor comes from a man between 18 and 35 years old in good health. CDR3 loop: CASSSGAGGSSYEQYF. The CDR3 nucleotides are TGTGCCAGCAGCTCAGGGGCTGGGGGGAGCTCCTACGAGCAGTACTTC.